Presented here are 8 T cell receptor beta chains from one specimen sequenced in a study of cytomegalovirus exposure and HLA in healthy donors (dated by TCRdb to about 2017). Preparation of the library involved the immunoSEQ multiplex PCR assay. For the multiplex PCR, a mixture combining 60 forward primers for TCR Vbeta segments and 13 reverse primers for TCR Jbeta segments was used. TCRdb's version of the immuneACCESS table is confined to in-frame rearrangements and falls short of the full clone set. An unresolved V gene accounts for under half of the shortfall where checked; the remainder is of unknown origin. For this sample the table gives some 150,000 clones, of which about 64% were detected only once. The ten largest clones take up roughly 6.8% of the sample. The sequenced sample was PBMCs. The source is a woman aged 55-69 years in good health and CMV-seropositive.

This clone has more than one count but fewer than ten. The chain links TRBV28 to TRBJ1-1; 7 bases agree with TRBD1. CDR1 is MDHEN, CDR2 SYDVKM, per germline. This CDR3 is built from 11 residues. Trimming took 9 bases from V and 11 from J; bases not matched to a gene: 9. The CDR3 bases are TGTGCCAGACTTCCCGACAGGGAGGCTTTCTTT. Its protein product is CARLPDREAFF.

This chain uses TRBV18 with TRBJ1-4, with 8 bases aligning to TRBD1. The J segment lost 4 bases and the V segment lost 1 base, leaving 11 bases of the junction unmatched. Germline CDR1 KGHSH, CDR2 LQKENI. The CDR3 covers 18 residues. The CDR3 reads CASSPLDGTGEFNEKLFF. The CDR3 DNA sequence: TGTGCCAGCTCACCACTAGACGGGACAGGCGAGTTTAATGAAAAACTGTTTTTT.

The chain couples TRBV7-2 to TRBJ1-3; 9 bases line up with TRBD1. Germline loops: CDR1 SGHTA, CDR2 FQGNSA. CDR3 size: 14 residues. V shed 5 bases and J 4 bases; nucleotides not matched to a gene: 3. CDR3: CASSRGTGGNTIYF. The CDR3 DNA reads TGTGCCAGCAGCCGGGGGACAGGGGGAAACACCATATATTTT.

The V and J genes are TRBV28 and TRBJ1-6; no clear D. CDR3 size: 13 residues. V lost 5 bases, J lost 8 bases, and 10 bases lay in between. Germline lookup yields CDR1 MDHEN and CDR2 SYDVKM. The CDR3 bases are TGTGCCAGCAGTCCAGCCGGGGATTCACCCCTCCACTTT. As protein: CASSPAGDSPLHF.

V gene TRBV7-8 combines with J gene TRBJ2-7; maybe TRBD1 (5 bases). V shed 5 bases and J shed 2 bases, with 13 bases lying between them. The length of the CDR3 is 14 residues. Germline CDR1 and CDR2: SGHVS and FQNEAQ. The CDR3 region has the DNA TGTGCCAGCAGCCCAAGACAGTCCGCCTACGAGCAGTACTTC. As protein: CASSPRQSAYEQYF.

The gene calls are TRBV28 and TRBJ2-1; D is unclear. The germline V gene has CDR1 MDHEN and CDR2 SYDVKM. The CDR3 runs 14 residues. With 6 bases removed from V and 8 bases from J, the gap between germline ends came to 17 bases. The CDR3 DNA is TGTGCCAGCAGCCCCGACACAATTACAGATGAGCAGTTCTTC. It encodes CASSPDTITDEQFF.

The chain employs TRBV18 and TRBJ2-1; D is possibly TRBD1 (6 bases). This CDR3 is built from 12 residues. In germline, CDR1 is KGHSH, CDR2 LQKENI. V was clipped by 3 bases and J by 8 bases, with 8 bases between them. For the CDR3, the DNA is TGTGCCAGCTCACCGGACAGCCATGAGCAGTTCTTC. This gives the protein CASSPDSHEQFF.

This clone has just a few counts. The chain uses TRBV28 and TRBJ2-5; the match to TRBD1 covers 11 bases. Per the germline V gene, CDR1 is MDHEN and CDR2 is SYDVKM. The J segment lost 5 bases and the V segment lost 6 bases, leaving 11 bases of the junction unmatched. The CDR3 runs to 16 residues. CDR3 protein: CASSGAGTGGRETQYF. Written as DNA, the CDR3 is TGTGCCAGCAGCGGGGCCGGGACAGGGGGTAGGGAGACCCAGTACTTC.